This T cell receptor (beta chain) was sequenced for a study of T-cell reconstitution after alpha-beta-depleted transplantation in children (dated by TCRdb to 2015 to 2016). Some background on the complete study: Using TCR repertoire profiling, the study quantitatively followed how T-cell immune reconstitution unfolded in children after TCRalphabeta/CD19-depleted allogeneic hematopoietic cell transplantation. The paper as a whole reports these results and caveats: The apparently early alphabetaT-cell count recovery about two months after transplant was reportedly dependent on only several hundred rapidly expanded clones derived from non-depleted graft cells. In some patients, high TCRbeta diversity at day 60 was attributed to recipient T cells and intrathymic progenitors that had survived conditioning. The frequencies of hyperexpanded clones fell over the following months, and after one year, T-cell counts and TCRbeta diversity were mostly attributed to newly produced T cells.

This clonotype was seen at least ten times. Its cognate antigen has yet to be identified. Within one base of it there is no much larger clone, and no base qualities were kept. Libraries were constructed by PCR. Sequenced using an Illumina HiSeq 2500. TCR library preparation used molecular barcoding, with unique molecular identifiers applied to normalize quantification of the TCRbeta repertoire. The public reads were run again by TCRdb, first through fastp at Q25 and then through MiXCR, and only productive beta chains were kept. Merged by CDR3 protein, the rows form single entries marked with the most common genes and DNA. The sample includes roughly 100,000 distinct CDR3 sequences, with roughly 7.1% observed a single time. About 15% of the sample comes from the top ten. V is reduced by 1 base and J by 8 bases, leaving a spacing of 18 bases between them. Inclusive of the bounding cysteine and phenylalanine, the CDR3 is 16 residues long. Only CDR3 DNA remains: 48 bases, in frame from the first base. The germline V gene supplies CDR1 MGHRA and CDR2 YSYEKL.

Explained via the paper, the treatment or condition label denotes: allogeneic hematopoietic cell transplantation with graft depleted of TCRalphabeta T cells and CD19 B cells. TCRalphabeta/CD19-depleted allogeneic hematopoietic cell grafts were given to the transplant recipients, all of whom were children. The rearrangement combines TRBV4-1 with TRBJ2-1, with the D gene too uncertain to name. The sequence was obtained from a boy younger than 10 with acute lymphoblastic leukemia, due to receive a stem cell transplant. The sequencing used PBMCs, collected before TCRalphabeta/CD19-depleted stem cell transplant. CDR3 region: CASSQAPRMGNDEQFF. The DNA is as follows: TGCGCCAGCAGCCAAGCCCCCCGCATGGGGAACGATGAGCAGTTCTTC.